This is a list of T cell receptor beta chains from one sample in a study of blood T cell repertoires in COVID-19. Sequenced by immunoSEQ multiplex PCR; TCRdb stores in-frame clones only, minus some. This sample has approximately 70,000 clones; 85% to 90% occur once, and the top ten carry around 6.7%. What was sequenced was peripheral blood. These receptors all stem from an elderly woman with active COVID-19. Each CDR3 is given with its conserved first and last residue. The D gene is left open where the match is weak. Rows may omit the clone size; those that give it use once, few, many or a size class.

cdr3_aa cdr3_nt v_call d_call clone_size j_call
CASSDRVQPQHF TGTGCCAGCAGTGACAGGGTTCAGCCCCAGCATTTT TRBV28 TRBD1 - TRBJ1-5
CASIQGVTGELFF TGTGCCAGTATACAGGGGGTCACCGGGGAGCTGTTTTTT TRBV6-5 TRBD1 - TRBJ2-2
CASSYTGAGQPQHF TGTGCCAGTAGTTACACAGGGGCTGGTCAGCCCCAGCATTTT TRBV6-6 TRBD1 - TRBJ1-5
CATSRDGATGFLGYGYTF TGTGCCACCAGCAGAGATGGTGCCACAGGGTTTTTAGGCTATGGCTACACCTTC TRBV15 - - TRBJ1-2
CASSLGAVNEQFF TGCGCCAGCAGCTTGGGGGCAGTCAATGAGCAGTTCTTC TRBV5-1 - - TRBJ2-1
CASSFSEEDTQYF TGCGCCAGCAGCTTTAGTGAGGAAGATACGCAGTATTTT TRBV5-1 - - TRBJ2-3
CASSLRLASGSSYNEQFF TGTGCCAGCAGCTTAAGGCTAGCTAGCGGGAGCTCCTACAATGAGCAGTTCTTC TRBV7-2 TRBD2 - TRBJ2-1
CASSQVRKAAGGSNEQFF TGTGCCAGCAGCCAAGTCCGTAAAGCCGCGGGAGGGTCCAATGAGCAGTTCTTC TRBV3-1/TRBV3-2 TRBD2 once TRBJ2-1
CAISDSEGRSKGQFF TGTGCCATCAGTGACTCGGAAGGGAGAAGCAAGGGTCAGTTCTTC TRBV10-3 - - TRBJ2-1
CASSIGRAAEKLFF TGTGCCAGTAGTATAGGCAGGGCGGCGGAAAAACTGTTTTTT TRBV19 - few TRBJ1-4
CASSEQGSAYGYTF TGCGCCAGCAGCGAACAGGGGTCCGCCTATGGCTACACCTTC TRBV5-1 TRBD1 - TRBJ1-2
CASKGVIDTEAFF TGTGCCAGCAAGGGGGTTATAGACACTGAAGCTTTCTTT TRBV27 - - TRBJ1-1
CASTDPHRGGYNEQFF TGTGCCAGCACGGACCCCCACAGGGGAGGCTACAATGAGCAGTTCTTC TRBV19 - - TRBJ2-1
CASSYRGLTGELFF TGTGCCAGCAGTTACAGGGGGTTGACCGGGGAGCTGTTTTTT TRBV6-5 - - TRBJ2-2
CASSIVESSANVLTF TGTGCCAGTAGTATAGTCGAAAGCTCAGCCAACGTCCTGACTTTC TRBV19 - few TRBJ2-6
CASSLVGTSGRWEQFF TGTGCCAGCAGCTTAGTAGGGACTAGCGGGAGATGGGAGCAGTTCTTC TRBV7-9 TRBD2 - TRBJ2-1
CATSTTSGMGTEQFF TGTGCCACCAGCACGACTAGCGGGATGGGTACTGAGCAGTTCTTC TRBV15 TRBD2 - TRBJ2-1
CASSYGALYQETQYF TGTGCCAGCAGTTACGGGGCACTCTACCAAGAGACCCAGTACTTC TRBV6-2/TRBV6-3 - - TRBJ2-5
CASSPTGTGANVLTF TGTGCCAGCAGCCCCACAGGTACGGGGGCCAACGTCCTGACTTTC TRBV4-2 - - TRBJ2-6
CASSYDGVHEQYF TGTGCCAGCAGTTACGACGGGGTGCACGAGCAGTACTTC TRBV6-2/TRBV6-3 - - TRBJ2-7
CASSLVEGYGYTF TGTGCCAGCAGCTTAGTAGAGGGATATGGCTACACCTTC TRBV7-6 - - TRBJ1-2
CASSPGPGQGVFGEPQHF TGTGCCAGCAGCCCCGGTCCGGGACAGGGGGTGTTTGGGGAGCCCCAGCATTTT TRBV5-6 TRBD1 few TRBJ1-5
CASSAGAGTGAYEQYF TGTGCCAGCAGCGCAGGAGCGGGGACGGGGGCCTACGAGCAGTACTTC TRBV9 TRBD2 - TRBJ2-7
CASSLEQGFPNEKLFF TGTGCCAGCAGCTTAGAACAGGGCTTCCCTAATGAAAAACTGTTTTTT TRBV7-9 - few TRBJ1-4